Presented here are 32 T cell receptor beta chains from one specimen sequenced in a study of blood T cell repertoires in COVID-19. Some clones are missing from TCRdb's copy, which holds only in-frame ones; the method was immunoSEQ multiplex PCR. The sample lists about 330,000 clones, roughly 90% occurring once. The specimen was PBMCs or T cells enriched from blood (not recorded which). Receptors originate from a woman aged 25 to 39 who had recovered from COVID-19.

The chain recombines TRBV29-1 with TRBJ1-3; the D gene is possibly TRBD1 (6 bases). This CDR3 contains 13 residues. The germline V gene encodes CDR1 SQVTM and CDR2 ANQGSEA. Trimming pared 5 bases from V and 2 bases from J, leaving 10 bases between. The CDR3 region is CSVPDSPGNTIYF. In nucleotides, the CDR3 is TGCAGCGTTCCGGACAGTCCTGGAAACACCATATATTTT.

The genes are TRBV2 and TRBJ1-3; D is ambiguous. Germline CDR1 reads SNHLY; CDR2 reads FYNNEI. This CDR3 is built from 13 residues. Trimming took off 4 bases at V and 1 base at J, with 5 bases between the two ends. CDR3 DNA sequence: TGTGCCAGCAGTGGAGTTTCTGGAAACACCATATATTTT. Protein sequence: CASSGVSGNTIYF.

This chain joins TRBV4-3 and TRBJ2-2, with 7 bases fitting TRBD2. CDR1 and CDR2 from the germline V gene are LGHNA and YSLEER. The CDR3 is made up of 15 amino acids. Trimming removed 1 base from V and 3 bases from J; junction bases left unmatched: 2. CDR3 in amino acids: CASSQVLADTGELFF. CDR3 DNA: TGCGCCAGCAGCCAAGTGCTAGCGGACACCGGGGAGCTGTTTTTT.

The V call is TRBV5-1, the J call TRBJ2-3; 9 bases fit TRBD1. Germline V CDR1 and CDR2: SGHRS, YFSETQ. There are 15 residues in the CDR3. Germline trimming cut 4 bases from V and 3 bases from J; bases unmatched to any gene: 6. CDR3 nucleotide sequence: TGCGCCAGCAGCCCCACCGGGACAGGGACAGATACGCAGTATTTT. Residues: CASSPTGTGTDTQYF.

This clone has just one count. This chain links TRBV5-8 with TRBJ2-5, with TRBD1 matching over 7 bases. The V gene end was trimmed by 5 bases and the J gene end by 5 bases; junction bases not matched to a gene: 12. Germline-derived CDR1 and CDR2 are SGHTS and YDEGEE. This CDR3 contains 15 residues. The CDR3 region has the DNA TGTGCCAGCAGTTCCAAGACAGGGAATACGGAGACCCAGTACTTC. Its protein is CASSSKTGNTETQYF. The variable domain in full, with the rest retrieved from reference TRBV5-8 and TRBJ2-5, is EAGVTQSPTHLIKTRGQQATLRCSPISGHTSVYWYQQALGLGLQFLLWYDEGEERNRGNFPPRFSGRQFPNYSSELNVNALELEDSALYLCASSSKTGNTETQYFGPGTRLLVL.

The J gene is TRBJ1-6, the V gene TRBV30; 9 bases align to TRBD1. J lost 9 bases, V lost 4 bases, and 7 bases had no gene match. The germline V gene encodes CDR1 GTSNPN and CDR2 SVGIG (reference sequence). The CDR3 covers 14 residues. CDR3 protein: CAWNPGQGSSPLHF. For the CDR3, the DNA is TGTGCCTGGAATCCGGGACAGGGTAGTTCACCCCTCCACTTT. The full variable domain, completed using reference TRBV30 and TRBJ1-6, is SQTIHQWPATLVQPVGSPLSLECTVEGTSNPNLYWYRQAAGRGLQLLFYSVGIGQISSEVPQNLSASRPQDRQFILSSKKLLLSDSGFYLCAWNPGQGSSPLHFGNGTRLTVT.

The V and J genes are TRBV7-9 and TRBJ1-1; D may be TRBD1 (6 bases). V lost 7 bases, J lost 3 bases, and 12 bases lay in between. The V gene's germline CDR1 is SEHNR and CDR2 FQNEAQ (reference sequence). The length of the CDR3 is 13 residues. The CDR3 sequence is CASIRGGDTEAFF. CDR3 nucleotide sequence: TGTGCCAGCATCAGGGGAGGGGACACTGAAGCTTTCTTT.

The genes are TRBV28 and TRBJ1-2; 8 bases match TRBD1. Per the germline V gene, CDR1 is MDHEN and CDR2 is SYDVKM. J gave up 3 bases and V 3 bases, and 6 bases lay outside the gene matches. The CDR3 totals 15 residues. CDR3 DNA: TGTGCCAGCAGTTTGGGGCAGGGGGCCGACTATGGCTACACCTTC. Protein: CASSLGQGADYGYTF.

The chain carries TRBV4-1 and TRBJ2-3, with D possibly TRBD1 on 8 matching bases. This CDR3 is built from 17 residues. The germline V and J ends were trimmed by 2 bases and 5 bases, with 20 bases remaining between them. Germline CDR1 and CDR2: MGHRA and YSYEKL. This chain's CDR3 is CASSQPGQGGAGDTQYF. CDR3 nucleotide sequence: TGCGCCAGCAGCCAACCAGGACAGGGAGGGGCTGGAGATACGCAGTATTTT.

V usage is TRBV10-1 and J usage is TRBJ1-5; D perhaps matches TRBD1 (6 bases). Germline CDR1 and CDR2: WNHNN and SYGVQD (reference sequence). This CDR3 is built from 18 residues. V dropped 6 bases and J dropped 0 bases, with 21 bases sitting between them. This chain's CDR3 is CASRERVGTSNSNQPQHF. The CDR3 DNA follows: TGCGCCAGCAGAGAAAGAGTCGGGACATCCAATAGCAATCAGCCCCAGCATTTT.

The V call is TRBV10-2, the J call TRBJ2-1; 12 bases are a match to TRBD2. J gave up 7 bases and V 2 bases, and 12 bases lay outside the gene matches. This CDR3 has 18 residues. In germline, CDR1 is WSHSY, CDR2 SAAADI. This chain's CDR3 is CASSEGPSGRAGDNEQFF. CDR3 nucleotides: TGCGCCAGCAGTGAGGGGCCTAGCGGGAGGGCCGGTGATAATGAGCAGTTCTTC.

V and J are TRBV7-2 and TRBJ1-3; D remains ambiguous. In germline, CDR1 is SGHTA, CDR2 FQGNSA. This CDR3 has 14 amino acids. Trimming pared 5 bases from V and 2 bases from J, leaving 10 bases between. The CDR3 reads CASSHQDTGNTIYF. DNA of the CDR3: TGTGCCAGCAGCCATCAAGACACTGGAAACACCATATATTTT.

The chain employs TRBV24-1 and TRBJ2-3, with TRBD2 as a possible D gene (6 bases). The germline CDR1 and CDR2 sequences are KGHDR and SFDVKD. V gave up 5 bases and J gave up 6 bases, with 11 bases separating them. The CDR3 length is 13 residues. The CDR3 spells CATSGGEPDTQYF. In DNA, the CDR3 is TGTGCCACCAGTGGGGGGGAACCCGATACGCAGTATTTT.

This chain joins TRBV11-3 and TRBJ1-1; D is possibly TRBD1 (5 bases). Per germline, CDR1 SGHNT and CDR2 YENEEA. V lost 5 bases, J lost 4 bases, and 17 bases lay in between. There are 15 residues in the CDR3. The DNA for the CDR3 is TGTGCCAGCAGCCCGGGACGGACTACGGGCACTGAAGCTTTCTTT. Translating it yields CASSPGRTTGTEAFF.

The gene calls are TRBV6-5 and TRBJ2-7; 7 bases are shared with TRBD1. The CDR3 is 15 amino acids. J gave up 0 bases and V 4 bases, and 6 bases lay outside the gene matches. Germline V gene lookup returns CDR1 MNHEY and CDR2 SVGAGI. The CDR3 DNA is TGTGCCAGCAGTTCCCCGGACAGGTTCTCCTACGAGCAGTACTTC. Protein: CASSSPDRFSYEQYF.

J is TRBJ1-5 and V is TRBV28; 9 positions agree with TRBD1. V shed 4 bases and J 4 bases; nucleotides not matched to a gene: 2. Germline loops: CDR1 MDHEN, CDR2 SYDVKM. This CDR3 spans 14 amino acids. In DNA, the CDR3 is TGTGCCAGCAGTTCCGACAGGGGGAATCAGCCCCAGCATTTT. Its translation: CASSSDRGNQPQHF.

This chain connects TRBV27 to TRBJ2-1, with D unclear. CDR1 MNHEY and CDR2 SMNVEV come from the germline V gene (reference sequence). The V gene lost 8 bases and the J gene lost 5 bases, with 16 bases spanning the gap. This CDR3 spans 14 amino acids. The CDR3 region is CASYGPRVDNEQFF. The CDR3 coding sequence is TGTGCCAGCTACGGCCCCCGGGTCGACAATGAGCAGTTCTTC.

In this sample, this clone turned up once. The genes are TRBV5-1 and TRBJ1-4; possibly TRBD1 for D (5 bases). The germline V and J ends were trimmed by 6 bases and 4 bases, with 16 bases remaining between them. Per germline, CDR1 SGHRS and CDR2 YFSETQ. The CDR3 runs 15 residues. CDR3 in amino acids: CASIQQPDSNEKLFF. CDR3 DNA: TGCGCCAGCATCCAACAACCCGACAGTAATGAAAAACTGTTTTTT.

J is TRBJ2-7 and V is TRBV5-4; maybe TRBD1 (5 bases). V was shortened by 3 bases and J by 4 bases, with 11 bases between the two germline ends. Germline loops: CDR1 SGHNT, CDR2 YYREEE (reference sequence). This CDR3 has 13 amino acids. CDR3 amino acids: CASSWGGGYEQYF. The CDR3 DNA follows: TGTGCCAGCAGCTGGGGCGGCGGATACGAGCAGTACTTC.

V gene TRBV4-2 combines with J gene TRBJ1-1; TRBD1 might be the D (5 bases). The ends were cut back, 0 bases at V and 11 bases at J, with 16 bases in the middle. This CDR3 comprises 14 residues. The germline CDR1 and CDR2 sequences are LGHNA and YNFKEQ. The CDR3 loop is CASSQEGQGGGAFF. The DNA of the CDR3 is TGTGCCAGCAGCCAAGAAGGTCAGGGAGGTGGCGCTTTCTTT.

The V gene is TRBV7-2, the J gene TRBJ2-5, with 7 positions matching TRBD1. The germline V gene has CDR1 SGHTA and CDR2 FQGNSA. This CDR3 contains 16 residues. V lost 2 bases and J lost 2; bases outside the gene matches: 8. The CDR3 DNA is TGTGCCAGCAGCTTAAGACAGGGCTTAGGGCAAGAGACCCAGTACTTC. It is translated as CASSLRQGLGQETQYF.

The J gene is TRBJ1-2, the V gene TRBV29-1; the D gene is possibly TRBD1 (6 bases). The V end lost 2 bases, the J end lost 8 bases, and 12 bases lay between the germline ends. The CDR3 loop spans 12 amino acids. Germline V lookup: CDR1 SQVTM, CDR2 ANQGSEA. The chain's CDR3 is CSVELGARGYTF. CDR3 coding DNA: TGCAGCGTTGAATTGGGGGCACGGGGCTACACCTTC. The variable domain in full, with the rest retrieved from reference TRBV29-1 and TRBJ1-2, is SAVISQKPSRDICQRGTSLTIQCQVDSQVTMMFWYRQQPGQSLTLIATANQGSEATYESGFVIDKFPISRPNLTFSTLTVSNMSPEDSSIYLCSVELGARGYTFGSGTRLTVV.

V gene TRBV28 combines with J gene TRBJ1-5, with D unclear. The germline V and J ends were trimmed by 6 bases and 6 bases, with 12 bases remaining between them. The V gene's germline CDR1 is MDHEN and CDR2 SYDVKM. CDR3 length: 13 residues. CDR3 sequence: CASSNPVVQPQHF. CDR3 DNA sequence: TGTGCCAGCAGCAACCCGGTAGTTCAGCCCCAGCATTTT.

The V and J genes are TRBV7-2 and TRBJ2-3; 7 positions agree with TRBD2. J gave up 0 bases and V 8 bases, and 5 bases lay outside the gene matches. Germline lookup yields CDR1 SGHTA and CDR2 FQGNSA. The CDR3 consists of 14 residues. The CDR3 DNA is TGTGCCAGCCTTGTCGGGGGGAGCACAGATACGCAGTATTTT. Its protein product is CASLVGGSTDTQYF.

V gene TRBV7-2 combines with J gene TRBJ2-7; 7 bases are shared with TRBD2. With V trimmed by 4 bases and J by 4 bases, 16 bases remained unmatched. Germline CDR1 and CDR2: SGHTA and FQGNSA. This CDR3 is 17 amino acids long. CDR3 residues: CASSSRGSAGLPYEQYF. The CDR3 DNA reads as TGTGCCAGCAGCTCCAGAGGGTCAGCGGGGCTTCCATACGAGCAGTACTTC.

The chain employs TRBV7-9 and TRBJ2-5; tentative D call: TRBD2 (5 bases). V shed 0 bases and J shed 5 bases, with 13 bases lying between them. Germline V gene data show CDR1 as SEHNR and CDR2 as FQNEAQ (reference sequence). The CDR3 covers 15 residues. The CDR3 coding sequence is TGTGCCAGCAGCTTAGCGGAACTAGTGACGGAGACCCAGTACTTC. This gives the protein CASSLAELVTETQYF.

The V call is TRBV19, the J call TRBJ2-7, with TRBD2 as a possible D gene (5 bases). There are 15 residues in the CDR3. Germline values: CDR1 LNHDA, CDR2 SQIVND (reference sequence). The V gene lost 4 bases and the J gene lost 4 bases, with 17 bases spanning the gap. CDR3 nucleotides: TGTGCCAGTAGTAGAGGTGTAGCGAGCCAATACGAGCAGTACTTC. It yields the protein CASSRGVASQYEQYF.

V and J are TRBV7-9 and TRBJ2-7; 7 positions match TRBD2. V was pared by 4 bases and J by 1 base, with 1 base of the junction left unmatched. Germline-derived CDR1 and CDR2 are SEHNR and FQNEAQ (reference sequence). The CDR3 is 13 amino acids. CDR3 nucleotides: TGTGCCAGCAGCTGGGGGGGTTCCTACGAGCAGTACTTC. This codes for CASSWGGSYEQYF.

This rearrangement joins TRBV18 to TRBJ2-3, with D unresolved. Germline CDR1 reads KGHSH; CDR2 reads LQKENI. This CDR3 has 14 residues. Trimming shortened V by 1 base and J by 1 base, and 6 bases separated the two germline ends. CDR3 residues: CASSPQRRTDTQYF. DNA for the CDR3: TGTGCCAGCTCACCACAGCGACGCACAGATACGCAGTATTTT.

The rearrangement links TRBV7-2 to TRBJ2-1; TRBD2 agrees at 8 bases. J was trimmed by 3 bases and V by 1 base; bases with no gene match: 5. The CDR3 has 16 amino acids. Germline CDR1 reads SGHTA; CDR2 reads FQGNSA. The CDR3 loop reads CASSLVLRGDYNEQFF. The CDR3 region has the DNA TGTGCCAGCAGCTTAGTTCTGCGGGGGGACTACAATGAGCAGTTCTTC.

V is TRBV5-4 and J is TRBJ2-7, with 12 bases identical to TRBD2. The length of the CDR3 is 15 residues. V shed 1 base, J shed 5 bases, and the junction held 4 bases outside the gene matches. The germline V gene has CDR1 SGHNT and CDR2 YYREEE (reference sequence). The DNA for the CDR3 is TGTGCCAGCAGCTTGCTAGCGGGGGGGGTCAACGAGCAGTACTTC. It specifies CASSLLAGGVNEQYF.

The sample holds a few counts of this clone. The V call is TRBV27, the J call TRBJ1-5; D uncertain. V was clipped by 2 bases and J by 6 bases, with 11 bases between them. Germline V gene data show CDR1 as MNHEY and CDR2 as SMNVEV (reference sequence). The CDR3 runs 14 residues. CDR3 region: CASSLEGGRQPQHF. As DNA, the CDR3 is TGTGCCAGCAGTTTAGAGGGTGGACGTCAGCCCCAGCATTTT.